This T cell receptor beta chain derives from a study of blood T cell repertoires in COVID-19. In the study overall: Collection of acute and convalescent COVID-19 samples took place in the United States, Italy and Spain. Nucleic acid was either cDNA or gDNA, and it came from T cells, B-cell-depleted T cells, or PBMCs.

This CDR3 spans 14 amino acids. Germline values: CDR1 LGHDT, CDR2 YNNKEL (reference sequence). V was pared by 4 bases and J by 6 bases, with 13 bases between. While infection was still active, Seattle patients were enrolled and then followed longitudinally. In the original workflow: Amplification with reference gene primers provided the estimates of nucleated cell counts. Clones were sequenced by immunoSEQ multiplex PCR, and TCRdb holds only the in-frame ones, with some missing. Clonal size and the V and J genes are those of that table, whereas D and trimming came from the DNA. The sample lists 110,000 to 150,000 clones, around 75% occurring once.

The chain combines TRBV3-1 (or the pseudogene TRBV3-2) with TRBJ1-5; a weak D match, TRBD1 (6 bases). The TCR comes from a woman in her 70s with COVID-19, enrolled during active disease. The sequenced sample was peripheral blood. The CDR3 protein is CASSLGQRGQPQHF. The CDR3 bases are TGTGCCAGCAGCCTAGGACAGAGGGGTCAGCCCCAGCATTTT.